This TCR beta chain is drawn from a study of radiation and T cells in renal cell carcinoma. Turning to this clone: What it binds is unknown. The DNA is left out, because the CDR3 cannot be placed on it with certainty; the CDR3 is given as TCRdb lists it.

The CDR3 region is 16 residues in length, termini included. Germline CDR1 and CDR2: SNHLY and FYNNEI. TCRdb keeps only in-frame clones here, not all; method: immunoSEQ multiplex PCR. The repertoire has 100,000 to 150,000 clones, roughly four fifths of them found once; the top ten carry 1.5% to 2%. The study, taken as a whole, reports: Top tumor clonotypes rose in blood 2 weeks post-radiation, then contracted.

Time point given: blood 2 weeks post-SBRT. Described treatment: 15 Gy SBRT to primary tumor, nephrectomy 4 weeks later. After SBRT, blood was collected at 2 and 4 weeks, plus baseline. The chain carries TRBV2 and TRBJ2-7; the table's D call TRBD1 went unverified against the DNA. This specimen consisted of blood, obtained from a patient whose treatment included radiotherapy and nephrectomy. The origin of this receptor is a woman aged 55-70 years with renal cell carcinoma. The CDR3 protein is CASSATGVGQGSRKYF.